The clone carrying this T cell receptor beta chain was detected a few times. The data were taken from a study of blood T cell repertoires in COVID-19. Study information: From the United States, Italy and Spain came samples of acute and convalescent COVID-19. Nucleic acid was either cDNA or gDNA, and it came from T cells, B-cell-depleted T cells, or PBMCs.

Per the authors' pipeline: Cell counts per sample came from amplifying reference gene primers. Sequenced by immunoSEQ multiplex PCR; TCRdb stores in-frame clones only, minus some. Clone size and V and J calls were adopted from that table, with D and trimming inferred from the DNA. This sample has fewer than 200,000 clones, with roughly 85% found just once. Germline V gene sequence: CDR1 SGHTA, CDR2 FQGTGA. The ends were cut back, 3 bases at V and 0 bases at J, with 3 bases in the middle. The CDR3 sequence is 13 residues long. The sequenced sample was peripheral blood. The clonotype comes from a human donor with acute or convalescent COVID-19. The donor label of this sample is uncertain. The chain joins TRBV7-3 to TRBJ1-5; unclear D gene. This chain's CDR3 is CASSFYSNQPQHF. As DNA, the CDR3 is TGTGCCAGCAGCTTTTATAGCAATCAGCCCCAGCATTTT.